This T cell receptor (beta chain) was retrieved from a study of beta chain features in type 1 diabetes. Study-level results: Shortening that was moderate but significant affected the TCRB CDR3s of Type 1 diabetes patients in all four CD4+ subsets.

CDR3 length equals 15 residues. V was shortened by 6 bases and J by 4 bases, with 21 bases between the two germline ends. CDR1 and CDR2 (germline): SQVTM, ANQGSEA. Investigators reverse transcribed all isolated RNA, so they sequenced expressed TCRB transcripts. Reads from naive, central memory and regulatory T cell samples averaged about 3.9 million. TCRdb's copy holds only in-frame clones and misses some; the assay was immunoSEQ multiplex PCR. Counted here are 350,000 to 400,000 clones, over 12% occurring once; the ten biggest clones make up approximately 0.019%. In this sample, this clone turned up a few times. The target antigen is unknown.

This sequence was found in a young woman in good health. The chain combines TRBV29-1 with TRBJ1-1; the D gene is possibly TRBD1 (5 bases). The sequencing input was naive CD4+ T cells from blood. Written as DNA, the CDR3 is TGCAGCGTCTCCCCTCGGGGGATTGGTGGCACTGAAGCTTTCTTT. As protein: CSVSPRGIGGTEAFF. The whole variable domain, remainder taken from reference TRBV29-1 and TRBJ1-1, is SAVISQKPSRDICQRGTSLTIQCQVDSQVTMMFWYRQQPGQSLTLIATANQGSEATYESGFVIDKFPISRPNLTFSTLTVSNMSPEDSSIYLCSVSPRGIGGTEAFFGQGTRLTVV.